One and the same sample provided the 23 T cell receptor beta chains below, sequenced in a study of CXCR3-negative and CXCR3-positive naive CD8 T cells (dated by TCRdb to 2018 to 2020). Study-wide findings and limitations: TRB CDR3s from CXCR3-positive naive cells showed higher hydrophobicity (lower Kidera factor 4), lower energy, and higher strength and volume indices than CXCR3-negative naive cells.

The antigens for these receptors are not known. This sample was sequenced with a NextSeq 550. The Human TCR Profiling Kit (MiLaboratory) was used to prepare UMI-labeled 5' RACE TRB cDNA libraries. Reprocessed by TCRdb, the reads give a single entry per CDR3 protein sequence, without DNA. The data table for this sample lists over 150,000 distinct CDR3 sequences. The leading ten clones occupy about 0.44% of the sample. Sequencing used naive CXCR3+ CD8+ T cells from blood. This sample's cell subset or site label indicates: CD45RO-CCR7+CD27+CD95- naive CD8+ T cells expressing CXCR3 (TNR3+). These receptors were collected from a human donor in good health. Some clones in this sample may be carry-over from other donors' samples.

The CDR3 sequence is CSACLSGQVSLAGVWYNEQFF. The chain combines TRBV20-1 with TRBJ2-1; the D call of TRBD2 rests on TCRdb alone, since no DNA is present to check it. CDR1 DFQATT and CDR2 SNEGSKA come from the germline V gene (reference sequence). The CDR3 has 21 residues.

The chain links TRBV2 to TRBJ2-7; TCRdb designates TRBD1, a call that cannot be tested without DNA. CDR1 and CDR2 from the germline V gene are SNHLY and FYNNEI. This CDR3 is 12 amino acids long. The CDR3 region is CASRGTAYEQYF. The full variable domain, rest sourced from reference TRBV2 and TRBJ2-7, is EPEVTQTPSHQVTQMGQEVILRCVPISNHLYFYWYRQILGQKVEFLVSFYNNEISEKSEIFDDQFSVERPDGSNFTLKIRSTKLEDSAMYFCASRGTAYEQYFGPGTRLTVT.

The rearrangement links TRBV4-1 to TRBJ2-2; the D gene TCRdb calls, TRBD1, cannot be checked with no DNA. The CDR3 covers 15 residues. Germline values: CDR1 MGHRA, CDR2 YSYEKL. The CDR3 sequence is CASSHGDRDTGELFF.

The V call is TRBV28, the J call TRBJ2-2. CDR3 length: 14 amino acids. In germline, CDR1 is MDHEN, CDR2 SYDVKM. This chain's CDR3 is CASTPTSSAGELFF.

The rearrangement joins TRBV20-1 to TRBJ2-3. Germline-derived CDR1 and CDR2 are DFQATT and SNEGSKA (reference sequence). CDR3 length equals 11 residues. The CDR3 protein is CSASLGYAQYF.

This chain joins TRBV28 and TRBJ2-1; as DNA is missing, the TRBD2 call by TCRdb cannot be tested. The CDR3 extends over 15 amino acids. CDR1 is MDHEN and CDR2 is SYDVKM in the germline V gene. The CDR3 here is CASSAIAGGYNEQFF.

V gene TRBV28 combines with J gene TRBJ1-1. The V gene's germline CDR1 is MDHEN and CDR2 SYDVKM. This CDR3 spans 13 amino acids. The CDR3 sequence: CASSSGWNTEAFF.

The chain employs TRBV7-9 and TRBJ1-1. This CDR3 is built from 14 residues. CDR1 SEHNR and CDR2 FQNEAQ come from the germline V gene (reference sequence). CDR3 sequence reads: CASSLGVANTEAFF. Looking up the rest from reference TRBV7-9 and TRBJ1-1 gives the full variable domain: DTGVSQNPRHKITKRGQNVTFRCDPISEHNRLYWYRQTLGQGPEFLTYFQNEAQLEKSRLLSDRFSAERPKGSFSTLEIQRTEQGDSAMYLCASSLGVANTEAFFGQGTRLTVV.

The rearrangement links TRBV12-3 or TRBV12-4 to TRBJ2-1; TCRdb's D gene call, TRBD1, goes unchecked for lack of DNA. This CDR3 contains 15 residues. Here the CDR3 reads CDSSLSVTGYNEQFF.

The chain employs TRBV29-1 and TRBJ2-2; without DNA, the TCRdb call of TRBD2 cannot be checked. In germline, CDR1 is SQVTM, CDR2 ANQGSEA. CDR3 length: 15 residues. The CDR3 loop reads CSVEPASSNTGELFF.

V is TRBV3-1 and J is TRBJ2-1; absent DNA, TCRdb's TRBD2 call cannot be checked. Germline V lookup: CDR1 LGHDT, CDR2 YNNKEL (reference sequence). The CDR3 contains 19 residues. The CDR3 protein is CASSQFGTSGTQIYNEQFF.

The V and J genes are TRBV29-1 and TRBJ2-2; with no DNA, the TCRdb D assignment of TRBD1 cannot be verified. This CDR3 region has 13 residues. The germline V gene has CDR1 SQVTM and CDR2 ANQGSEA. This CDR3 reads CSVWTAEGGELFF.

The CDR3 loop is CASSLWGGNTEAFF. This sequence joins TRBV7-8 and TRBJ1-1; without DNA, the TCRdb call of TRBD1 cannot be checked. CDR1 SGHVS and CDR2 FQNEAQ come from the germline V gene. This CDR3 is 14 amino acids long.

This chain connects TRBV11-3 to TRBJ2-3. This CDR3 is built from 15 residues. Germline V gene data show CDR1 as SGHNT and CDR2 as YENEEA. Here the CDR3 reads CASSPRGSYTDTQYF. The full variable domain, in which reference TRBV11-3 and TRBJ2-3 provide the parts outside the CDR3, is EAGVVQSPRYKIIEKKQPVAFWCNPISGHNTLYWYLQNLGQGPELLIRYENEEAVDDSQLPKDRFSAERLKGVDSTLKIQPAELGDSAVYLCASSPRGSYTDTQYFGPGTRLTVL.

This sequence joins TRBV11-2 and TRBJ1-6; without DNA, the TCRdb call of TRBD1 cannot be checked. The CDR3 is made up of 15 amino acids. The germline V gene encodes CDR1 SGHAT and CDR2 FQNNGV. This chain's CDR3 is CASSLGRGANSPLHF.

The J gene is TRBJ2-7, the V gene TRBV27; TCRdb lists TRBD2, though no DNA is available to test this call. The CDR3 extends over 16 amino acids. CDR1 is MNHEY, CDR2 SMNVEV, per germline (reference sequence). The CDR3 is CASSFILAGGPHEQYF.

The gene calls are TRBV19 and TRBJ1-6; TCRdb calls TRBD1, which cannot be checked without DNA. This CDR3 region has 15 residues. Germline lookup yields CDR1 LNHDA and CDR2 SQIVND (reference sequence). CDR3 amino acids: CASSIGTGGSSPLHF. Full variable domain (remainder filled in from reference TRBV19 and TRBJ1-6): DGGITQSPKYLFRKEGQNVTLSCEQNLNHDAMYWYRQDPGQGLRLIYYSQIVNDFQKGDIAEGYSVSREKKESFPLTVTSAQKNPTAFYLCASSIGTGGSSPLHFGNGTRLTVT.

V usage is TRBV27 and J usage is TRBJ2-1; no DNA is available, so the TRBD2 call from TCRdb remains unchecked. The CDR3 is made up of 16 amino acids. CDR1 MNHEY and CDR2 SMNVEV come from the germline V gene (reference sequence). The CDR3 reads CASSSPWTSGNNEQFF.

This chain connects TRBV7-3 to TRBJ1-1; TCRdb indicates TRBD1, and absent DNA this call remains unverified. This CDR3 comprises 13 residues. Germline CDR1 and CDR2: SGHTA and FQGTGA. The CDR3 loop is CASSPTGNTEAFF.

The V and J genes are TRBV20-1 and TRBJ2-5; with no DNA, the TCRdb D assignment of TRBD1 cannot be verified. Germline V lookup: CDR1 DFQATT, CDR2 SNEGSKA (reference sequence). The CDR3 has 15 residues. CDR3: CSARDLEGAQETQYF.

This chain uses TRBV7-9 with TRBJ2-1. This CDR3 is built from 12 residues. Germline V lookup: CDR1 SEHNR, CDR2 FQNEAQ (reference sequence). This CDR3 reads CASSSKPYEQFF.

V is TRBV7-6 and J is TRBJ2-6. The CDR3 is 17 amino acids. CDR1 is SGHVS and CDR2 is FNYEAQ in the germline V gene. CDR3 loop: CASSSMIGDSGANVLTF.

The rearrangement links TRBV12-3 or TRBV12-4 to TRBJ1-5; with no DNA, the TCRdb D assignment of TRBD1 cannot be verified. The CDR3 runs 15 residues. CDR3 region: CASIPGVHSNQPQHF.